A selection of T cell receptor beta chains follows, all from one sample in a study of post-analysis software for immune sequencing data. TCRdb recomputed calls from the PCR reads with MiXCR, one row per CDR3 protein. The data contain approximately 180,000 distinct CDR3 sequences, roughly 31% of them seen just once; the ten biggest clones take up approximately 1.5%. Input material: blood. These receptors originate from a girl aged 5-17 years with multiple sclerosis. The CDR3 runs from the conserved cysteine through the conserved F or W. A D gene is named only where the DNA matches it firmly.

v_gene	d_gene	j_gene	CDR3aa
TRBV3-1	TRBD2	TRBJ2-2	CASSQRLAASTGELFF
TRBV6-1	NA	TRBJ1-2	CASSEEVSPPRGYTF
TRBV7-9	NA	TRBJ1-3	CAWPMRGVSGNTIYF
TRBV12-3/TRBV12-4	NA	TRBJ1-2	CASSPRTADYGYTF
TRBV5-1	NA	TRBJ1-2	CASGYQSRGPEDTSYTF
TRBV4-1	NA	TRBJ1-1	CASSHGQFEAFF
TRBV7-9	NA	TRBJ1-2	CASSRVGGASYGYTF
TRBV29-1	TRBD2	TRBJ2-7	CSARRGIPYEQYF
TRBV29-1	NA	TRBJ2-7	CSVEGGDHLAPYEQYF
TRBV20-1	NA	TRBJ1-1	CSATMSNTEAFF
TRBV5-1	NA	TRBJ1-1	CASSAGHSNTEAFF
TRBV10-3	TRBD1	TRBJ2-6	CAISRGQNDPSGANVLTF
TRBV20-1	TRBD2	TRBJ2-7	CSARDAASGRVEQYF
TRBV12-3/TRBV12-4	TRBD1	TRBJ2-5	CASTPTGVETQYF
TRBV7-6	TRBD1	TRBJ1-2	CANSSGTGNNYGYTF